The 10 T cell receptor beta chains below all came from one sample that was sequenced in a study of neurological immune-mediated disorders. Time point: longitudinal time-point 3. A single record per CDR3 protein comes from TCRdb applying MiXCR to the 5' RACE reads. This repertoire shows approximately 100,000 distinct CDR3 sequences, about 10% found once; its top ten account for approximately 3.4%. Material: PBMCs. The receptors derive from a female donor with HTLV-1-associated myelopathy (HAM/TSP).

In this sample, this clonotype turned up many times. The CDR3 spells CASSPDRNYEQYF. The CDR3 nucleotides are TGCGCCAGCAGCCCGGACAGGAACTACGAGCAGTACTTC. The chain combines TRBV5-1 with TRBJ2-7; 7 bases are a match to TRBD1. Germline assignment: CDR1 SGHRS and CDR2 YFSETQ. The CDR3 is 13 amino acids. The V gene end was trimmed by 4 bases and the J gene end by 3 bases; junction bases not matched to a gene: 4.

This clonotype was seen many times. A much larger clone sits a single nucleotide away, making a read error possible. V usage is TRBV20-1 and J usage is TRBJ2-7; 7 nucleotides line up with TRBD1. This CDR3 region has 12 residues. V lost 1 base and J lost 3; bases outside the gene matches: 0. Germline values: CDR1 DFQATT, CDR2 SNEGSKA (reference sequence). This chain's CDR3 is CSARGTGYEQYF. As DNA, the CDR3 is TGCAGTGCTAGAGGGACAGGCTACGAGCAGTACTTC.

The V call is TRBV7-9, the J call TRBJ1-2; the D is unclear. CDR3 size: 13 residues. Germline V lookup: CDR1 SEHNR, CDR2 FQNEAQ (reference sequence). V was pared by 3 bases and J by 6 bases, with 11 bases between. Written as DNA, the CDR3 is TGTGCCAGCAGCTTTTCGGGATCAGATGGCTACACCTTC. Residues: CASSFSGSDGYTF. Variable domain in full (rest from reference TRBV7-9 and TRBJ1-2): DTGVSQNPRHKITKRGQNVTFRCDPISEHNRLYWYRQTLGQGPEFLTYFQNEAQLEKSRLLSDRFSAERPKGSFSTLEIQRTEQGDSAMYLCASSFSGSDGYTFGSGTRLTVV.

The chain joins TRBV11-2 to TRBJ2-3; D unresolved. This CDR3 is 15 amino acids long. V dropped 5 bases and J dropped 2 bases, with 14 bases sitting between them. Germline V gives CDR1 SGHAT, CDR2 FQNNGV. CDR3 in amino acids: CASSKEDFPTDTQYF. DNA for the CDR3: TGTGCCAGCAGCAAGGAAGACTTCCCCACAGATACGCAGTATTTT.

This clonotype was found many times. This chain connects TRBV5-1 to TRBJ2-7; 8 bases line up with TRBD2. This CDR3 contains 13 residues. The ends lost 4 bases at V and 5 bases at J; junction bases unmatched: 5. Germline V gene sequence: CDR1 SGHRS, CDR2 YFSETQ. The CDR3 here is CASSRGGLDEQYF. The CDR3 DNA reads TGCGCCAGCAGCCGGGGGGGCCTAGACGAGCAGTACTTC.

This clonotype has just a few counts. The genes are TRBV10-3 and TRBJ2-1; the D call may be TRBD1 or TRBD2 (5 bases each). The V gene's germline CDR1 is ENHRY and CDR2 SYGVKD. Trimming left V 7 bases short and J 8 bases short, with 12 bases between. The CDR3 runs to 12 residues. CDR3 in amino acids: CAIKRGWDEQFF. The CDR3 DNA reads as TGTGCCATCAAGAGGGGCTGGGATGAGCAGTTCTTC.

This clonotype was picked up many times. This chain joins TRBV20-1 and TRBJ2-1; weak D call: TRBD2 (6 bases). With 6 bases removed from V and 6 bases from J, the gap between germline ends came to 21 bases. There are 15 residues in the CDR3. Looked up from germline, CDR1 is DFQATT and CDR2 is SNEGSKA (reference sequence). The CDR3 here is CSARSGTSPGNEQFF. The CDR3, as DNA: TGCAGTGCGAGGTCCGGGACTTCGCCAGGCAATGAGCAGTTCTTC.

This clonotype showed up many times. The rearrangement links TRBV20-1 to TRBJ1-1, with D unresolved. Trimming cost V 3 bases and J 0 bases, with 14 bases left between them. CDR1 is DFQATT and CDR2 is SNEGSKA in the germline V gene (reference sequence). This CDR3 has 15 residues. CDR3 nucleotide sequence: TGCAGTGCTAGTTGGGCCCGGACCGTGAACACTGAAGCTTTCTTT. Its translation is CSASWARTVNTEAFF.

This clonotype occurred a few times. The chain employs TRBV20-1 and TRBJ1-1, with 7 bases matching TRBD1. Looked up from germline, CDR1 is DFQATT and CDR2 is SNEGSKA (reference sequence). V trimming: 3 bases; J trimming: 11 bases; junction bases outside the gene matches: 6. CDR3 size: 11 residues. CDR3 sequence: CSARDRWGAFF. CDR3 bases: TGCAGTGCTAGGGACAGGTGGGGGGCTTTCTTT.

This clonotype was recorded at least ten times. The rearrangement links TRBV9 to TRBJ2-5, with 9 bases lining up with TRBD2. CDR3 size: 16 residues. The trim removed 0 bases at V and 2 bases at J, leaving 5 bases unmatched. CDR1 and CDR2 (germline): SGDLS, YYNGEE. CDR3 bases: TGTGCCAGCAGCGTAGGTGCGGGGGGGCGTCAAGAGACCCAGTACTTC. Its translation: CASSVGAGGRQETQYF.